The 10 T cell receptor beta chains below were found in one sample sequenced in a study of sequential checkpoint blockade in melanoma. TCRdb keeps only in-frame clones here, not all; method: immunoSEQ multiplex PCR. The data show more than 10,000 clones, less than 80% seen once. Treatment of the sample: randomized to nivolumab then ipilimumab (arm A) or the reverse (arm B). Sequences were derived from CD8+ T cells sorted from blood (inferred from file names), sampled from a patient given nivolumab and ipilimumab in sequence. The receptors originated from a human donor with melanoma.

Only a few counts were recorded for this clone. V usage is TRBV4-3 and J usage is TRBJ1-1; TRBD1 might be the D (5 bases). CDR1 LGHNA and CDR2 YSLEER come from the germline V gene. The V end lost 0 bases, the J end lost 8 bases, and 10 bases lay between the germline ends. The CDR3 extends over 13 amino acids. In DNA, the CDR3 is TGCGCCAGCAGCCAAGAAGGAAACAGGGAAGCTTTCTTT. It yields the protein CASSQEGNREAFF.

This clone was picked up one time. Additional DNA sequences in this sample encode the identical CDR3. This rearrangement joins TRBV6-6 to TRBJ2-2; D is perhaps TRBD2 (6 bases). The CDR3 sequence is 16 residues long. Trimming removed 3 bases at V and 3 bases at J, with 14 bases between. Germline-derived CDR1 and CDR2 are MNHNY and SVGAGI (reference sequence). DNA for the CDR3: TGTGCCAGCAGTTATGGAGGGACGGGGGACACCGGGGAGCTGTTTTTT. Translating it yields CASSYGGTGDTGELFF.

This clone was counted between two and nine times. V usage is TRBV5-5 and J usage is TRBJ2-7, with a tentative D call TRBD2 (6 bases). Deletions cut 0 bases from V and 6 bases from J, with 13 bases between. Germline V lookup: CDR1 SGHKS, CDR2 YYEKEE (reference sequence). The CDR3 length is 14 residues. For the CDR3, the DNA is TGTGCCAGCAGCTTGGGGGTTGCGGGGCCCGAGCAGTACGTC. Amino acids: CASSLGVAGPEQYV.

The chain couples TRBV11-1 to TRBJ1-1; weak D call: TRBD1 (6 bases). Germline V lookup: CDR1 SGHAT, CDR2 FQDESV (reference sequence). V was shortened by 2 bases and J by 1 base, with 11 bases between the two germline ends. The CDR3 is made up of 15 amino acids. The CDR3 loop is CASSLSPTGNTEAFF. The CDR3 DNA sequence: TGTGCCAGCAGCTTAAGCCCGACAGGGAACACTGAAGCTTTCTTT.

V and J are TRBV6-5 and TRBJ2-7; 8 bases fit TRBD1. Germline loops: CDR1 MNHEY, CDR2 SVGAGI. Trimming removed 5 bases from V and 4 bases from J; junction bases left unmatched: 4. The CDR3 contains 13 residues. The DNA of the CDR3 is TGTGCCAGCAGTACTCAGGGGGCGTACGAGCAGTACTTC. The encoded protein is CASSTQGAYEQYF.

This clone appeared a few times. This chain uses TRBV7-2 with TRBJ1-2, with D possibly TRBD1 on 6 matching bases. V gave up 5 bases and J gave up 3 bases, with 10 bases separating them. The CDR3 length is 13 residues. Germline V gene data show CDR1 as SGHTA and CDR2 as FQGNSA. Here the CDR3 reads CASSPPGDYGYTF. CDR3 nucleotide sequence: TGTGCCAGCAGCCCCCCAGGGGACTATGGCTACACCTTC.

The rearrangement links TRBV7-2 to TRBJ2-3; D is ambiguous. The germline gives CDR1 SGHTA, CDR2 FQGNSA. The length of the CDR3 is 14 residues. V was trimmed by 5 bases and J by 4 bases, leaving 13 bases between them. The CDR3 spells CASSPESFADTQYF. The CDR3 DNA is TGTGCCAGCAGCCCCGAAAGCTTCGCAGATACGCAGTATTTT.

The rearrangement uses TRBV29-1 and TRBJ2-2; TRBD1 aligns across 7 bases. Unmatched junction bases numbered 9, after V lost 4 bases and J lost 1 base. The germline gives CDR1 SQVTM, CDR2 ANQGSEA. The CDR3 is made up of 16 amino acids. The CDR3 coding sequence is TGCAGCGTTGCAGGGACAGAAACGATGAACACCGGGGAGCTGTTTTTT. This gives the protein CSVAGTETMNTGELFF.

The chain couples TRBV27 to TRBJ2-7; D is undetermined. The CDR3 contains 16 residues. V dropped 2 bases and J dropped 0 bases, with 14 bases sitting between them. Germline V gene data show CDR1 as MNHEY and CDR2 as SMNVEV (reference sequence). The CDR3 nucleotides are TGTGCCAGCAGTTTAACTGGCGGATCGAGCTCCTACGAGCAGTACTTC. It is translated as CASSLTGGSSSYEQYF.

This chain connects TRBV19 to TRBJ1-5; a weak D match, TRBD1 (5 bases). Germline V gene lookup returns CDR1 LNHDA and CDR2 SQIVND (reference sequence). V shed 6 bases and J shed 0 bases, with 21 bases lying between them. This CDR3 is built from 18 residues. CDR3 in amino acids: CASSWGSLGLNSNQPQHF. Written as DNA, the CDR3 is TGTGCCAGTAGCTGGGGGAGCCTGGGACTTAATAGCAATCAGCCCCAGCATTTT.